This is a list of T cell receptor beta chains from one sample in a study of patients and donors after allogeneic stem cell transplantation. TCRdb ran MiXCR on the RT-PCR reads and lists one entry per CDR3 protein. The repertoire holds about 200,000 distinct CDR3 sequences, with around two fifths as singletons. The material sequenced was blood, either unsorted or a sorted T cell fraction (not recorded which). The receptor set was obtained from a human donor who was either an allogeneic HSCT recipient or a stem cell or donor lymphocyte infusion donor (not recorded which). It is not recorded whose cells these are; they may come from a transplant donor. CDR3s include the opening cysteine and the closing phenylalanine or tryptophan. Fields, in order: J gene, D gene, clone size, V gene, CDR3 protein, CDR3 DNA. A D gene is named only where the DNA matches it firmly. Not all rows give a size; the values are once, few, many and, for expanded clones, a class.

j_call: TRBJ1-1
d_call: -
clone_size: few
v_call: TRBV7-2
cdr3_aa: CASSTGELVTEAFF
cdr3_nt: TGTGCCAGCAGCACCGGAGAGTTGGTCACTGAAGCTTTCTTT

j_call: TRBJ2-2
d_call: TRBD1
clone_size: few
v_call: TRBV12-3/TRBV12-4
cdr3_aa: CASSSGTGGIGELFF
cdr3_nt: TGTGCCAGCAGTTCCGGGACAGGGGGGATCGGGGAGCTGTTTTTT

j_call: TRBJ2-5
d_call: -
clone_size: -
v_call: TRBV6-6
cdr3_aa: CASSYAGGGETQYF
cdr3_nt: TGTGCCAGCAGTTACGCGGGTGGTGGGGAGACCCAGTACTTC

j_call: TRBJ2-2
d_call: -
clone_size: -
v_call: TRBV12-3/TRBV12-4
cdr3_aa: CASSLATGELFF
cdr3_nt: TGTGCCAGCAGTTTAGCCACCGGGGAGCTGTTTTTT

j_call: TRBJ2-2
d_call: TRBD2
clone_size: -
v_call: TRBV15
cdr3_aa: CATTWREGPGELFF
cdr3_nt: TGTGCCACCACGTGGCGGGAGGGACCCGGGGAGCTGTTTTTT

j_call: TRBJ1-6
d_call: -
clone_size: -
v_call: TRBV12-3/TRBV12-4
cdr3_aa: CASTNPFNSPLHF
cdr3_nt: TGTGCCAGCACCAACCCCTTTAATTCACCCCTCCACTTT

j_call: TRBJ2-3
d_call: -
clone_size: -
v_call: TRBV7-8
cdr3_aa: CASSLMGLRTDTQYF
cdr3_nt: TGTGCCAGCAGCTTAATGGGGTTACGCACAGATACGCAGTATTTT

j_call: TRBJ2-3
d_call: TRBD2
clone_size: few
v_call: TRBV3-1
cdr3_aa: CASSHLAANSDTQYF
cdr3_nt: TGTGCCAGCAGCCACCTAGCGGCGAACTCAGATACGCAGTATTTT

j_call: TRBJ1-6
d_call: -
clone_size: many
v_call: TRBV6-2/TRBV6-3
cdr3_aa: CASRIDGALNSPLHF
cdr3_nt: TGTGCCAGCAGAATCGACGGAGCCCTTAATTCACCCCTCCACTTT

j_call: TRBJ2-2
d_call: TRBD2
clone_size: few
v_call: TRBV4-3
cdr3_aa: CASSLGTRNTGELFF
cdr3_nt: TGCGCCAGCAGCCTGGGGACTAGAAACACCGGGGAGCTGTTTTTT

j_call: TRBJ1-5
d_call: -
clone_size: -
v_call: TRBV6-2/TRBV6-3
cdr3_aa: CATYRDNGSNQPQHF
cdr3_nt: TGTGCCACCTATCGGGACAACGGCAGCAATCAGCCCCAGCATTTT

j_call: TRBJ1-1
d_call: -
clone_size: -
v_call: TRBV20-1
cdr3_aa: CSARVGEKAFF
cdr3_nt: TGCAGTGCTAGAGTCGGGGAAAAAGCTTTCTTT

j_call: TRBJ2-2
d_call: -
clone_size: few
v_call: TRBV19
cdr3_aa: CASRWTGELFF
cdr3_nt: TGTGCCAGTAGGTGGACCGGGGAGCTGTTTTTT

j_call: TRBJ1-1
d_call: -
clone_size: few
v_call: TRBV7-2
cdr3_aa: CASSLEIVYTEAFF
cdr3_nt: TGTGCCAGCAGCTTAGAGATAGTATACACTGAAGCTTTCTTT

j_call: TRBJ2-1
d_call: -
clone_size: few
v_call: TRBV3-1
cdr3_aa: CASSQGTFSSYNEQFF
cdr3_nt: TGTGCCAGCAGCCAAGGGACTTTCAGCTCCTACAATGAGCAGTTCTTC

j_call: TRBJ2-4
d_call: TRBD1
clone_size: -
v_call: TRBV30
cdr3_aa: CAWSRDRGRIWNIQYF
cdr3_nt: TGTGCCTGGAGTCGTGACAGGGGGCGCATCTGGAACATTCAGTACTTC

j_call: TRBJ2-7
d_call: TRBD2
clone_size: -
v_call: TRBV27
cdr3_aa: CASRLAGEGEQYF
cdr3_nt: TGTGCCAGCAGACTAGCGGGAGAAGGCGAGCAGTACTTC

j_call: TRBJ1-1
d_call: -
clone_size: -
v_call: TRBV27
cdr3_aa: CASSRRPLGMNTEAFF
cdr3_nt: TGTGCCAGCAGCCGCCGTCCATTGGGCATGAACACTGAAGCTTTCTTT

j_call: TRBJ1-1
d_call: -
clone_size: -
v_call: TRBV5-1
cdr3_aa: CASSTDSMNTEAFF
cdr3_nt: TGCGCCAGCAGCACGGACAGTATGAACACTGAAGCTTTCTTT

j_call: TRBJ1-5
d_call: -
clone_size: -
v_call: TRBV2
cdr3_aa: CASSDLGQPQHF
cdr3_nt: TGTGCCAGCAGTGATCTTGGTCAGCCCCAGCATTTT

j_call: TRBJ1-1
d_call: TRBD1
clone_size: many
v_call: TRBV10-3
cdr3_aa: CAVSRDRNTEAFF
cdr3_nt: TGTGCCGTATCACGGGACAGGAACACTGAAGCTTTCTTT

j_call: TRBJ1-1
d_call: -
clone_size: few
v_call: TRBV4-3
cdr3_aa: CASSQGRGAMNTEAFF
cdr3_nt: TGCGCCAGCAGCCAAGGGAGGGGGGCCATGAACACTGAAGCTTTCTTT

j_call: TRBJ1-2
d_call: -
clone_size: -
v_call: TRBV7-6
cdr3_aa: CASSLGGGNYGYTF
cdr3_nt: TGTGCCAGCAGCTTAGGAGGAGGGAACTATGGCTACACCTTC

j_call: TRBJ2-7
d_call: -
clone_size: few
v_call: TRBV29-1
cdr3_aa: CSARNTDYEQYF
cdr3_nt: TGCAGCGCCCGGAACACAGACTACGAGCAGTACTTC

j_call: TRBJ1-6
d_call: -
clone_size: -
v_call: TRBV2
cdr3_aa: CASSREDSPLHF
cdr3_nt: TGTGCCAGCAGTCGGGAGGACTCACCCCTCCACTTT

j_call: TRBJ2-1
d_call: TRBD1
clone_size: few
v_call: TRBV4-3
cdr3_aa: CASSQDSADREQFF
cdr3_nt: TGCGCCAGCAGCCAAGATTCCGCGGACAGGGAACAGTTCTTC

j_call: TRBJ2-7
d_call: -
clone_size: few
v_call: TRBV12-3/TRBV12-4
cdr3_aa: CASSFGLLYEQYF
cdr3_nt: TGTGCCAGCTCCTTTGGACTGCTCTACGAGCAGTACTTC

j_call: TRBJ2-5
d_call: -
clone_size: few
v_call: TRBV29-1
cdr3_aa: CSVDGRQETQYF
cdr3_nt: TGCAGCGTTGATGGAAGGCAAGAGACCCAGTACTTC

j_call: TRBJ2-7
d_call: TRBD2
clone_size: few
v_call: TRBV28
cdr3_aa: CASRISGNLYEQYF
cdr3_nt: TGTGCCAGCAGAATAAGCGGGAACCTCTACGAGCAGTACTTC

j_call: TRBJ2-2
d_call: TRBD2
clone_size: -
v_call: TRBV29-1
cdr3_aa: CSGGEGDTGELFF
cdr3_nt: TGCAGCGGCGGGGAGGGAGACACCGGGGAGCTGTTTTTT

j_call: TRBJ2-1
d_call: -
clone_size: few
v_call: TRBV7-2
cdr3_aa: CASSFGGRANEQFF
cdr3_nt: TGTGCCAGCAGCTTTGGAGGGCGCGCCAATGAGCAGTTCTTC

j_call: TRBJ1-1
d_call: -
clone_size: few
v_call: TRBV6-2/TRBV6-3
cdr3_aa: CASSYSPGDPNTEAFF
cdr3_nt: TGTGCCAGCAGTTACTCCCCAGGGGACCCGAACACTGAAGCTTTCTTT

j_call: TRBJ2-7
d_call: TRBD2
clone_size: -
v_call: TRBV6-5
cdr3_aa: CASSSPAAGGPYEQYF
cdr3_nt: TGTGCCAGCAGTTCCCCCGCAGCGGGAGGGCCCTACGAGCAGTACTTC

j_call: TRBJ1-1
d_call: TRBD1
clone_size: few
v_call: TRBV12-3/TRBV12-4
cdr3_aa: CASSFTGGNTEAFF
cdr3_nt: TGTGCCAGCAGTTTTACAGGGGGGAACACTGAAGCTTTCTTT

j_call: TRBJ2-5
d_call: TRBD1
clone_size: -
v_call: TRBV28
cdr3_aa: CASSFPSTGALQETQYF
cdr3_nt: TGTGCCAGCAGTTTCCCCTCCACAGGGGCCCTCCAAGAGACCCAGTACTTC

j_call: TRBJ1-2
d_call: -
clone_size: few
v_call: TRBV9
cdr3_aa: CASEGPYGYTF
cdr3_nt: TGTGCCAGCGAGGGGCCCTATGGCTACACCTTC

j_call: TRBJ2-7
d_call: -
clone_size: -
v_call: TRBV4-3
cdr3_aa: CASSQGLAQYGEQYF
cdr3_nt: TGCGCCAGCAGCCAAGGGCTAGCCCAGTATGGGGAGCAGTACTTC

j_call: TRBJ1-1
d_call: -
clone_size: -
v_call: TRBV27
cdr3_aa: CASSLTQASSEAFF
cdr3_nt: TGTGCCAGCAGTTTAACGCAGGCCTCTTCTGAAGCTTTCTTT

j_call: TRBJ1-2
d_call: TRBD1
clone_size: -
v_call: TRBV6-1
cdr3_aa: CASGGQDGTSYGYTF
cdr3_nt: TGTGCCAGCGGGGGACAGGATGGGACTTCCTATGGCTACACCTTC

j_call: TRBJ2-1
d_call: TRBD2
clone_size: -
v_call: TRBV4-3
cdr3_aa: CASSQEVAGSNEQFF
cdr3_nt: TGCGCCAGCAGCCAAGAGGTAGCGGGATCAAATGAGCAGTTCTTC

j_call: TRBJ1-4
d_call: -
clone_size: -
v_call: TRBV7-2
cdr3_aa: CASSLGHQNEKLFF
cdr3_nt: TGTGCCAGCAGCCTTGGACACCAAAATGAAAAACTGTTTTTT

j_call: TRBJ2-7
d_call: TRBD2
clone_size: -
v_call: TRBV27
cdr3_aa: CASSLSRLAGAEGYEQYF
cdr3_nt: TGTGCCAGCAGTTTATCCCGACTAGCGGGAGCTGAAGGCTACGAGCAGTACTTC

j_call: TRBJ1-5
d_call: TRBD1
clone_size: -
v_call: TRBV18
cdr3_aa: CASSQGTGGKCRQPQHF
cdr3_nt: TGTGCCAGCTCACAAGGGACAGGGGGCAAGTGTCGTCAGCCCCAGCATTTT

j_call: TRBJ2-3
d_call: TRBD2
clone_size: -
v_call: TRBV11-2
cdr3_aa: CASSFEGREDSTDTQYF
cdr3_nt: TGTGCCAGCAGCTTCGAGGGTCGGGAGGATAGCACAGATACGCAGTATTTT

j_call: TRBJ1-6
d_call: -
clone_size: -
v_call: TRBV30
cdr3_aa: CAWTSNSPLHF
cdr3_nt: TGTGCCTGGACCTCTAATTCACCCCTCCACTTT

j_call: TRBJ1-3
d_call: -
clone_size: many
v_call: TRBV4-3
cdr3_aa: CASSPDPNSSGNTIYF
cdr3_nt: TGCGCCAGCAGCCCGGATCCCAACAGCTCTGGAAACACCATATATTTT

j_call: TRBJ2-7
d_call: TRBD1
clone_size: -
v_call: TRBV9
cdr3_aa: CASSNRGEGPYEQYF
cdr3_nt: TGTGCCAGCAGTAACAGGGGAGAGGGGCCCTACGAGCAGTACTTC